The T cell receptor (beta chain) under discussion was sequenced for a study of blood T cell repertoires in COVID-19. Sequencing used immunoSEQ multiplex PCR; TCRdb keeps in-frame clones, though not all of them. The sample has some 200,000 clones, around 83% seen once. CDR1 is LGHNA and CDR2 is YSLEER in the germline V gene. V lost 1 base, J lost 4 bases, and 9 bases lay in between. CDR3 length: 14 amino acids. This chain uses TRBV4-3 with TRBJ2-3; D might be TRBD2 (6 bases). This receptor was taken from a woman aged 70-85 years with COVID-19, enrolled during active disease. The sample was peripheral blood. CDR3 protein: CASSQGLDADTQYF. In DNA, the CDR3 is TGCGCCAGCAGCCAAGGACTAGACGCAGATACGCAGTATTTT.